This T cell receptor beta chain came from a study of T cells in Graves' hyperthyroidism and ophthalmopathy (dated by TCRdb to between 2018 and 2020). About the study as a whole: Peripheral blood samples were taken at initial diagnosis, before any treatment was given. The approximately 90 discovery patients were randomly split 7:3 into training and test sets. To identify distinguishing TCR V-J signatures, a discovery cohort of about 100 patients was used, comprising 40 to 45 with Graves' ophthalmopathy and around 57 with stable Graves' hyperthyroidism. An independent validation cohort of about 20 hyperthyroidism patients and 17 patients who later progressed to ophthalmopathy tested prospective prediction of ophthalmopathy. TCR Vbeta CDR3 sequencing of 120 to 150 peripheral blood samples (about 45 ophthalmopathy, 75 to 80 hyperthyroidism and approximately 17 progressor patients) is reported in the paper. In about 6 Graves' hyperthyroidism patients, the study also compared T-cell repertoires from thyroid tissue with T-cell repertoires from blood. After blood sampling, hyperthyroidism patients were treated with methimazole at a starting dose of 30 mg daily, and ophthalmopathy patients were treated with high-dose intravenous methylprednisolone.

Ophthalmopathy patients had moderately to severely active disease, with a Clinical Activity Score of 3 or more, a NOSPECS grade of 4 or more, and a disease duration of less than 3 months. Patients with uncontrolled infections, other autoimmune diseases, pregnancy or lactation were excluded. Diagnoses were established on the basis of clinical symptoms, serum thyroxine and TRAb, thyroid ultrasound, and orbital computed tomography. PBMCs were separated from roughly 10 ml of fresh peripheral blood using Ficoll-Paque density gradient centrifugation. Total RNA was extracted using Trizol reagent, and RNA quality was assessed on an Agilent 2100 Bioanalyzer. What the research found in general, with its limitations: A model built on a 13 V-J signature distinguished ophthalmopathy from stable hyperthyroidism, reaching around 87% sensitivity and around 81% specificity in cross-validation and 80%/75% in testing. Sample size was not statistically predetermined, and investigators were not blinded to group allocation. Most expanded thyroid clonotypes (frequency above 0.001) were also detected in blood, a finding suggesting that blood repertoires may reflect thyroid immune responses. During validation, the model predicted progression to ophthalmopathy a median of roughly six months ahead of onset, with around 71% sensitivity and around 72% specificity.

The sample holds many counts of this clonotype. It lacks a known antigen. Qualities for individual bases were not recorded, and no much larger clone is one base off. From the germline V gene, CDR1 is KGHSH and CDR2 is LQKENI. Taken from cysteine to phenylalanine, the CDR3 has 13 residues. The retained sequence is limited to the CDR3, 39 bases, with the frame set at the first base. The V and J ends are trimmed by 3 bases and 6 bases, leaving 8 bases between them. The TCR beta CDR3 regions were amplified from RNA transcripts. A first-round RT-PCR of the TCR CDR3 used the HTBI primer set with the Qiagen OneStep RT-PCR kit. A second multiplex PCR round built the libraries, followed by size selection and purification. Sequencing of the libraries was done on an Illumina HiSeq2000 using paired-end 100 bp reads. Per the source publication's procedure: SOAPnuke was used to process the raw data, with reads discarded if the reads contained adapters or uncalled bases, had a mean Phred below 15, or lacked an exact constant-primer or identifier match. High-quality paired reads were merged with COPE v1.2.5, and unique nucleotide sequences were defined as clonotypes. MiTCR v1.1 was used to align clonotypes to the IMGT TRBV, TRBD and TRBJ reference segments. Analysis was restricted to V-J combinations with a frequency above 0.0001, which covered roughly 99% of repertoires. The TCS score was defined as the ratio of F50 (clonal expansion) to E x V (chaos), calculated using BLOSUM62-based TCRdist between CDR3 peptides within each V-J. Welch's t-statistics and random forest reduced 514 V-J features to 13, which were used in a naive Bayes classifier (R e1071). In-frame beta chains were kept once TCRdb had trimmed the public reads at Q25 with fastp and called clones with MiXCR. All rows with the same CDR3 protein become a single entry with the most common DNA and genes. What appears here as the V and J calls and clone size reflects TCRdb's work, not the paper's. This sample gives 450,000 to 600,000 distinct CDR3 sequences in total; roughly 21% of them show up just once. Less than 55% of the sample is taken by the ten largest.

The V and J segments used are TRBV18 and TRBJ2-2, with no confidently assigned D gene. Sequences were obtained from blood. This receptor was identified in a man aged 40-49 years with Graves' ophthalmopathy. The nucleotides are TGTGCCAGCTCACCTTCCACCGCCGGGGAGCTGTTTTTT. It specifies CASSPSTAGELFF.